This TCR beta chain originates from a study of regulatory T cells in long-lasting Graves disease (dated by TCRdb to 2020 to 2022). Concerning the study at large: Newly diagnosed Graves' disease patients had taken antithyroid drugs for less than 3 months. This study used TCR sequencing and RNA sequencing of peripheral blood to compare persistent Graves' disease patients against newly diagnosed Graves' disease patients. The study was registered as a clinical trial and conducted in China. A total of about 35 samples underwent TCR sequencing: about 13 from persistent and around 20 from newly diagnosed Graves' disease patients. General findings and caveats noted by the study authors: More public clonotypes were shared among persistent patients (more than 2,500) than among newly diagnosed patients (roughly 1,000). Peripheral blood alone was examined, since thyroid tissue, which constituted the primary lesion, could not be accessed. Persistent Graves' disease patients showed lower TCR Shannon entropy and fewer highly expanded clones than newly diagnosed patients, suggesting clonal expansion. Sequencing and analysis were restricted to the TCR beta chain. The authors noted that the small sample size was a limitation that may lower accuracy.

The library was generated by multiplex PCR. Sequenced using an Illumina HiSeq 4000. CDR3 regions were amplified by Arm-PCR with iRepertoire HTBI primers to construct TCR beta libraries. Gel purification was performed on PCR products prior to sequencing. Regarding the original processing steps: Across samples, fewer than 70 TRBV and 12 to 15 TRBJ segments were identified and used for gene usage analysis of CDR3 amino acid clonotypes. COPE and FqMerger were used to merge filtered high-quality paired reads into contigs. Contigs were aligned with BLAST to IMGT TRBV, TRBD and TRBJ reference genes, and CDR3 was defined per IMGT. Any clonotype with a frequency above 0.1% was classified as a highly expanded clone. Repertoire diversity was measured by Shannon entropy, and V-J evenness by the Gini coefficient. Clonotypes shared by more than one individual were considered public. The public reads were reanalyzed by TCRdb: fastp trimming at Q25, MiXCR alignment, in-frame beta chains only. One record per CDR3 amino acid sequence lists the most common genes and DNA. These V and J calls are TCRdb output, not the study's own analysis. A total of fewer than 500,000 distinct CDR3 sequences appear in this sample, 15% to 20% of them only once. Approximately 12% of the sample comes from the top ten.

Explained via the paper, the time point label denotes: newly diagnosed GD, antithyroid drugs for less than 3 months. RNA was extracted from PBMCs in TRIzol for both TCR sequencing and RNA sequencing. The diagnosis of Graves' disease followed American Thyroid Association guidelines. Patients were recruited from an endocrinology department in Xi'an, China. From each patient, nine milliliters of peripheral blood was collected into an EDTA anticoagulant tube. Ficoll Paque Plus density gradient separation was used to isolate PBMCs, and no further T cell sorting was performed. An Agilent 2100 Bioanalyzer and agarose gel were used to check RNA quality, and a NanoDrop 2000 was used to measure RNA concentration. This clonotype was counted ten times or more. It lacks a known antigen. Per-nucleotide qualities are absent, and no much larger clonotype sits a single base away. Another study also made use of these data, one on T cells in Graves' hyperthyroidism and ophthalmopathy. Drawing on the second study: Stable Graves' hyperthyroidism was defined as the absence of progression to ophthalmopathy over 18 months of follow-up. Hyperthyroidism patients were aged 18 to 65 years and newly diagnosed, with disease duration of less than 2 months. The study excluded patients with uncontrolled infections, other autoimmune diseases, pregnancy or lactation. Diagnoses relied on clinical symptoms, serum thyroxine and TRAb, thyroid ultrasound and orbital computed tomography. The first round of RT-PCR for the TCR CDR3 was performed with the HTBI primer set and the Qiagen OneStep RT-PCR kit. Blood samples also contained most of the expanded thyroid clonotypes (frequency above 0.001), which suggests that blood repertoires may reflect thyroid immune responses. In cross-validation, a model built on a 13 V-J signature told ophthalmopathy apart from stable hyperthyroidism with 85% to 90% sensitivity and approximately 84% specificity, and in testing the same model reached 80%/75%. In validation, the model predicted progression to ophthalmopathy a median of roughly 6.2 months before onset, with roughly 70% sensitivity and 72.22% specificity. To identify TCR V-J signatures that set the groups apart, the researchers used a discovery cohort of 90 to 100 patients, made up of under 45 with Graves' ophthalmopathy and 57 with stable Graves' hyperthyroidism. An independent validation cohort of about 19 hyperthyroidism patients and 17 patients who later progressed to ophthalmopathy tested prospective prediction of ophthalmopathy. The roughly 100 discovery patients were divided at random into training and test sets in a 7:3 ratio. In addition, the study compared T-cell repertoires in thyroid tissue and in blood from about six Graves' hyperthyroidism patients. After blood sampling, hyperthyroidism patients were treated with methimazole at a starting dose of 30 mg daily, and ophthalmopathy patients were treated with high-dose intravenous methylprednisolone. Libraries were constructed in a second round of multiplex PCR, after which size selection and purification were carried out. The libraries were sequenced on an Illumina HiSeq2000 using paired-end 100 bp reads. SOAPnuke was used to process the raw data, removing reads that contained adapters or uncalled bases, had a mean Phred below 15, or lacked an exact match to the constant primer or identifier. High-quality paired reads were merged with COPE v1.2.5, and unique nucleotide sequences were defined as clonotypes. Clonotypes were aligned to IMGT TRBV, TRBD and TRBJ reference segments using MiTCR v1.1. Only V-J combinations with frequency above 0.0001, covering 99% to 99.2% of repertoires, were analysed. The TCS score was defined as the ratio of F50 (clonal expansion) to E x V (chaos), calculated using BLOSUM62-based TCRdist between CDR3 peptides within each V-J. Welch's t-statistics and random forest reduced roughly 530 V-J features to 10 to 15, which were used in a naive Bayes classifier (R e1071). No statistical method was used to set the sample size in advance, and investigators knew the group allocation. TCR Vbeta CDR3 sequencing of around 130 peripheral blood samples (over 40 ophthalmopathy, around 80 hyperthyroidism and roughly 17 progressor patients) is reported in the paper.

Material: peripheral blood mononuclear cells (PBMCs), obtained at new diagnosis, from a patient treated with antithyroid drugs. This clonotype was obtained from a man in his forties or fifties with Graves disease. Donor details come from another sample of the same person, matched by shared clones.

CDR3 protein: CASSVDGAGGYEQYF. The nucleotide sequence reads TGTGCCAGCAGCGTAGACGGCGCGGGAGGGTACGAGCAGTACTTC. The V gene is TRBV9 and the J gene is TRBJ2-7; the central 9 bases match TRBD2. V is cut back by 0 bases and J by 4 bases, with 5 bases in the junction unmatched. CDR1 and CDR2 were assigned from the germline V gene as SGDLS and YYNGEE. The CDR3 has 15 amino acids, counting the end cysteine and phenylalanine. This entry keeps only the CDR3 DNA: 45 bases, framed from base 1.